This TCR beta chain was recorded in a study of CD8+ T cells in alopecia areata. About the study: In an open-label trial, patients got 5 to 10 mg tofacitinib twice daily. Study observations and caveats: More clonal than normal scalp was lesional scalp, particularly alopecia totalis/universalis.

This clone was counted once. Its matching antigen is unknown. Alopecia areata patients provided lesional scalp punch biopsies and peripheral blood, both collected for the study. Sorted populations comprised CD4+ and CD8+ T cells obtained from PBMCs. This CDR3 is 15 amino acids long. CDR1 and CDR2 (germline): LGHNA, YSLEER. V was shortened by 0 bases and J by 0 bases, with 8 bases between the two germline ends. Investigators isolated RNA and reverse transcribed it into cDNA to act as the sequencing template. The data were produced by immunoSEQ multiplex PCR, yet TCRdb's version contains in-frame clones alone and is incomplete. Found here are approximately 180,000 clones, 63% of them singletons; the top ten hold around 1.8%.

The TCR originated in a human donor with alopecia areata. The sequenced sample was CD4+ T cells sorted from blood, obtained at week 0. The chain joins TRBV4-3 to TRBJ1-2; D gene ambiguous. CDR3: CASSQDLLANYGYTF. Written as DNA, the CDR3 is TGCGCCAGCAGCCAAGATCTGTTAGCTAACTATGGCTACACCTTC.